This TCR beta chain was captured by sequencing in a study of OX40 agonist ivuxolimab in advanced cancers. Study-level findings and limits: Certain nonresponding patients likewise had low normalized T-cell clonal expansion. Among patients with partial responses at 0.1-3.0 mg/kg, clonal expansion was among the lowest. CD8+ T cells were the subset that, on average, had more expanded clones than CD4+. Antigen targets of the expanded peripheral T cells went undetermined.

Comments on this clone: Its antigen is unknown.

Method: immunoSEQ multiplex PCR; TCRdb's copy keeps in-frame clones and lacks some. The table lists tens of thousands of clones, approximately 88% of them singletons. V lost 1 base, J lost 0 bases, and 6 bases stayed unmatched. The CDR3 totals 18 residues. Germline V gene lookup returns CDR1 SGHVS and CDR2 FNYEAQ. This TCR derives from an adult with an advanced solid tumor such as melanoma, head and neck, liver or kidney cancer. This specimen was CD4+ or CD8+ T cells sorted from blood, taken in a trial of the OX40 agonist ivuxolimab. V and J are TRBV7-6 and TRBJ1-6; TRBD1 aligns across 7 bases. Here the CDR3 DNA reads TGTGCCAGCAGCTTAGTGGCGGGACAGAGCTCCTATAATTCACCCCTCCACTTT. It translates to CASSLVAGQSSYNSPLHF. The variable domain in full, completed from reference TRBV7-6 and TRBJ1-6, reads GAGVSQSPRYKVTKRGQDVALRCDPISGHVSLYWYRQALGQGPEFLTYFNYEAQQDKSGLPNDRFSAERPEGSISTLTIQRTEQRDSAMYRCASSLVAGQSSYNSPLHFGNGTRLTVT.